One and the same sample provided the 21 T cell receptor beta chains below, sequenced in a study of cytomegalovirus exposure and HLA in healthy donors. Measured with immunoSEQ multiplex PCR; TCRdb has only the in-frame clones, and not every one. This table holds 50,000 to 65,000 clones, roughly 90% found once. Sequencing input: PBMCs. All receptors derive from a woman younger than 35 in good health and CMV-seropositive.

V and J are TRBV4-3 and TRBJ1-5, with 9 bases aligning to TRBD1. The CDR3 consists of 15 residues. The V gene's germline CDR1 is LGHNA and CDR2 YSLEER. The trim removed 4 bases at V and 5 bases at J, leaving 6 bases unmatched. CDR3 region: CASSLDRGLDQPQHF. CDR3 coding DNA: TGCGCCAGCAGCCTGGACAGGGGCCTTGATCAGCCCCAGCATTTT.

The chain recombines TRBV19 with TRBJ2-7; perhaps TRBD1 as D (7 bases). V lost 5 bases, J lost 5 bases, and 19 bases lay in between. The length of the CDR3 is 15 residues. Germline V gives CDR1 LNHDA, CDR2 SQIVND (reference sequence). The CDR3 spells CASSPAFTGEDEQYF. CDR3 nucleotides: TGTGCCAGTAGTCCTGCCTTCACAGGGGAGGACGAGCAGTACTTC.

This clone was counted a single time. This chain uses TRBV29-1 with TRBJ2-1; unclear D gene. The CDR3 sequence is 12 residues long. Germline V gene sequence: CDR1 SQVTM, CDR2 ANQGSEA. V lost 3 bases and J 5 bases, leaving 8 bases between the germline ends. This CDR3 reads CSVELFNNEQFF. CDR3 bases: TGCAGCGTTGAGCTATTCAACAATGAGCAGTTCTTC.

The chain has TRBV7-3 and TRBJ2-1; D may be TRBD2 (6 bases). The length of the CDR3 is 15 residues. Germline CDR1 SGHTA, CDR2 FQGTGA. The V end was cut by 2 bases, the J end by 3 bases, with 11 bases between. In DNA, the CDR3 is TGTGCCAGCAGCTTAGACGGGGGTTACTACAATGAGCAGTTCTTC. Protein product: CASSLDGGYYNEQFF.

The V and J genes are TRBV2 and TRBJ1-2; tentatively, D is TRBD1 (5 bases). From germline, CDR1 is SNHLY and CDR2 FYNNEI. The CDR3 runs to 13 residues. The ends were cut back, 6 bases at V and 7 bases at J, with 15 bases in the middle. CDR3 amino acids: CASRITGVRGYTF. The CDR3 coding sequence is TGTGCCAGCAGGATAACAGGAGTGCGTGGCTACACCTTC. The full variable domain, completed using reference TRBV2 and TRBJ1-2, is EPEVTQTPSHQVTQMGQEVILRCVPISNHLYFYWYRQILGQKVEFLVSFYNNEISEKSEIFDDQFSVERPDGSNFTLKIRSTKLEDSAMYFCASRITGVRGYTFGSGTRLTVV.

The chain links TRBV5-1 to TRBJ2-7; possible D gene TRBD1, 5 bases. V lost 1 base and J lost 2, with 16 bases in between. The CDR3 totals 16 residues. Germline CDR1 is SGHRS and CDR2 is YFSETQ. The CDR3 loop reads CASSLNDAGPTYEQYF. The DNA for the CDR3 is TGCGCCAGCAGCTTGAATGACGCAGGGCCTACCTACGAGCAGTACTTC.

The CDR3 sequence: CASSVGQGVWEKLFF. As DNA, the CDR3 is TGTGCCAGCAGTGTCGGACAGGGGGTTTGGGAAAAACTGTTTTTT. V usage is TRBV6-1 and J usage is TRBJ1-4, with 10 bases aligning to TRBD1. This CDR3 region has 15 residues. The germline CDR1 and CDR2 sequences are MNHNS and SASEGT. V shed 4 bases and J 8 bases; nucleotides not matched to a gene: 7.

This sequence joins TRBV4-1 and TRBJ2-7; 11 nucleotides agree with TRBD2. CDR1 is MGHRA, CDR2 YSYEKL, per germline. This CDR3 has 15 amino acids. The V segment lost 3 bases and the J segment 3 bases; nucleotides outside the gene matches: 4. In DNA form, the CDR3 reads TGCGCCAGCAGCCAGGAAGGACTAGCGGGCTACGAGCAGTACTTC. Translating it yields CASSQEGLAGYEQYF.

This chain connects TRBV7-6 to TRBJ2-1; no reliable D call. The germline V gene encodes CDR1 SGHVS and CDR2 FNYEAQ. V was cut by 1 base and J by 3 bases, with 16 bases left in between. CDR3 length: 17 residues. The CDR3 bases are TGTGCCAGCAGCTTAGGCGACAAGCCCACAAGCTACAATGAGCAGTTCTTC. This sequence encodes CASSLGDKPTSYNEQFF.

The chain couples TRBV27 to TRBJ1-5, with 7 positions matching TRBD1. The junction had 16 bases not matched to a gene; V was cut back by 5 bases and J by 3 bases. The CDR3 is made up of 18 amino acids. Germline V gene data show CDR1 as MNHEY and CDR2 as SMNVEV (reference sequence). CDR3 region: CASSPHIDRAYNNQPQHF. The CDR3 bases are TGTGCCAGCAGTCCACATATAGACAGGGCCTACAACAATCAGCCCCAGCATTTT.

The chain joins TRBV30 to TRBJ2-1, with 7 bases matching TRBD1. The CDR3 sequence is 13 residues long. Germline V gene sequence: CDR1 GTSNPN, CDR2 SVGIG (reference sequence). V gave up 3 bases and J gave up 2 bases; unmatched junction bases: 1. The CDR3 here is CAWSRGTYNEQFF. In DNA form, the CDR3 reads TGTGCCTGGAGCAGGGGGACCTACAATGAGCAGTTCTTC.

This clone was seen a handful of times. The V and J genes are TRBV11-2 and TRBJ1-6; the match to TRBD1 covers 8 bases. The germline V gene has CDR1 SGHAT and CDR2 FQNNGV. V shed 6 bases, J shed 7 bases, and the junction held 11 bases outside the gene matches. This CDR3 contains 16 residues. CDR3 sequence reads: CASSSLRQGLNSPLHF. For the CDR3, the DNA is TGTGCCAGCAGTTCCCTTCGACAGGGGCTAAATTCACCCCTCCACTTT.

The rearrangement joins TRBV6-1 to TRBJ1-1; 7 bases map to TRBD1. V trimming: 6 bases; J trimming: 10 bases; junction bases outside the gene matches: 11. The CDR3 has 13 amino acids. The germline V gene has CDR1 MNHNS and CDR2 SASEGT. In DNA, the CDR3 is TGTGCCAGCAGGTGGGACAGAGGGAGGTTAGCTTTCTTT. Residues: CASRWDRGRLAFF.

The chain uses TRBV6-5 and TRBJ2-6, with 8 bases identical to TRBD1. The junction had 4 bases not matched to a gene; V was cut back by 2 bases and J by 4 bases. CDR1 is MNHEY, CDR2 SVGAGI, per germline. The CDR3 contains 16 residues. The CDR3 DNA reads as TGTGCCAGCAGTTACGTTCGGACAGGGGGGGCCAACGTCCTGACTTTC. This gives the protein CASSYVRTGGANVLTF.

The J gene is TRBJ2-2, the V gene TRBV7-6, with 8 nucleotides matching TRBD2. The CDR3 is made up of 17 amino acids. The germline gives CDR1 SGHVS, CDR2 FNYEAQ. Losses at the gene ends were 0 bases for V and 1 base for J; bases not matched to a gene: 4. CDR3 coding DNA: TGTGCCAGCAGCTTAGCATCCACTAGCGGGAACACCGGGGAGCTGTTTTTT. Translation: CASSLASTSGNTGELFF.

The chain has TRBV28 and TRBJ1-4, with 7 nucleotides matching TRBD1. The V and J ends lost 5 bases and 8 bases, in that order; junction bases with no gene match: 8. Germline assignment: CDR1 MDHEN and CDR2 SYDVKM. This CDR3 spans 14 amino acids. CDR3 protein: CASSTGARGEKLFF. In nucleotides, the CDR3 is TGTGCCAGCAGTACAGGGGCTCGAGGAGAAAAACTGTTTTTT. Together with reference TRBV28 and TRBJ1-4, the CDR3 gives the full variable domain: DVKVTQSSRYLVKRTGEKVFLECVQDMDHENMFWYRQDPGLGLRLIYFSYDVKMKEKGDIPEGYSVSREKKERFSLILESASTNQTSMYLCASSTGARGEKLFFGSGTQLSVL.

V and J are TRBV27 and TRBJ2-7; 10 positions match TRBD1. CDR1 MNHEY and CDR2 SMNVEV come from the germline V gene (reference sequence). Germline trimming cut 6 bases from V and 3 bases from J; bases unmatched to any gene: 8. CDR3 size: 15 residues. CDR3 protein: CASRPGQGVFYEQYF. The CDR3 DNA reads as TGTGCCAGCAGACCCGGACAGGGGGTCTTCTACGAGCAGTACTTC.

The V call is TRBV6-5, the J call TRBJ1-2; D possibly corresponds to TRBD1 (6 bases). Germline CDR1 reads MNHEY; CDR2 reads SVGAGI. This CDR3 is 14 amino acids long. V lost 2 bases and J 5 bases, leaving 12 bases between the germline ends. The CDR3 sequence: CASSYDRHPYGYTF. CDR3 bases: TGTGCCAGCAGTTACGACAGGCACCCGTATGGCTACACCTTC.

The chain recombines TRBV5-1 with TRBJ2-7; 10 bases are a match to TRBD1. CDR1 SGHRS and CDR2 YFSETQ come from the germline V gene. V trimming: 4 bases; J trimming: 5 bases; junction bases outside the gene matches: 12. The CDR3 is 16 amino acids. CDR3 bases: TGCGCCAGCAGCGCCCGACAGGGGGCAGGTTTTAACGAGCAGTACTTC. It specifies CASSARQGAGFNEQYF.

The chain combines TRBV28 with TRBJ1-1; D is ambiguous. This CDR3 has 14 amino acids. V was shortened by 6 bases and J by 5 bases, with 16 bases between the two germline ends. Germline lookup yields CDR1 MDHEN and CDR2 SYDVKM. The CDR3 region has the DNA TGTGCCAGCAGCTGGGGAGTCGGGCGGACTGAAGCTTTCTTT. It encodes CASSWGVGRTEAFF.

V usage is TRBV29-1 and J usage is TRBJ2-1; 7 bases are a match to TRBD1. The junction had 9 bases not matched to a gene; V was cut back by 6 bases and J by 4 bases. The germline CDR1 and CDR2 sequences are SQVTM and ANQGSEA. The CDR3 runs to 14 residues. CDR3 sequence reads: CSVGTADRYNEQFF. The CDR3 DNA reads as TGCAGCGTCGGGACAGCCGATAGATACAATGAGCAGTTCTTC.